The source of this T cell receptor (beta chain) is a study of blood T cell repertoires in COVID-19. Study details: Samples came from the United States, Italy and Spain, spanning acute and convalescent COVID-19. PBMCs, B-cell-depleted T cells, or T cells were the source of the cDNA or gDNA that made up the material.

V was pared by 5 bases and J by 5 bases, with 17 bases of the junction left unmatched. The CDR3 is 17 residues long. The V gene's germline CDR1 is SGHNT and CDR2 YYREEE (reference sequence). As handled by the study authors: Quantification of nucleated cells was approximated via reference gene primer amplification. Only in-frame clones appear in the TCRdb table, and some are missing; sequencing was by immunoSEQ multiplex PCR. V and J calls and clone size come straight from that table; D and trimming were deduced from the DNA. The repertoire consists of about 60,000 clones, with approximately 88% occurring once and the leading ten covering about 5%.

The material sequenced was peripheral blood. The origin of this receptor is a human donor in a cohort sampled during active COVID-19. The V gene is TRBV5-4, the J gene TRBJ1-1, with TRBD1 identical over 8 bases. The CDR3 region is CASRGAPPTTGATEAFF. CDR3 in DNA: TGTGCCAGCAGAGGCGCCCCCCCCACGACAGGGGCGACTGAAGCTTTCTTT.